This T cell receptor beta chain was captured by sequencing in a study of blood T cell repertoires in COVID-19. CDR3 length: 11 residues. Germline V lookup: CDR1 SEHNR, CDR2 FQNEAQ (reference sequence). As originally analysed: Amplification of reference gene primers provided the estimated nucleated cell counts. The assay was immunoSEQ multiplex PCR, and TCRdb's table has in-frame clones only and misses some. V and J calls and clone size are those listed in that table; D and trimming were worked out from the DNA. The profile shows about 230,000 clones, roughly four fifths of them singletons. The sequenced sample consisted of peripheral blood. This chain connects TRBV7-9 to TRBJ2-1, with 7 bases matching TRBD2. The receptor was isolated from a woman aged 45-60 years with acute or convalescent COVID-19. CDR3 sequence reads: CVVAGGNEQFF. CDR3 DNA: TGTGTTGTAGCGGGTGGCAATGAGCAGTTCTTC.